The rows below give T cell receptor beta chains drawn from one sample of a study of cytomegalovirus exposure and HLA in healthy donors. The assay was immunoSEQ multiplex PCR, and TCRdb's table has in-frame clones only and misses some. Among 150,000 or so clones listed, approximately 72% were seen once. Sequencing was done on a sample of PBMCs. The receptors originated from a middle-aged man in good health and CMV-seropositive. Each CDR3 is given with its conserved first and last residue. A D gene is named only where the DNA matches it firmly. Only some rows state a clone size, as once, few, many or a class for expanded clones.

d_call: TRBD1
v_call: TRBV18
clone_size: -
j_call: TRBJ1-4
cdr3_nt: TGTGCCAGCTCCCGGGACAGAGTAAATGAAAAACTGTTTTTT
cdr3_aa: CASSRDRVNEKLFF

d_call: -
v_call: TRBV4-1
clone_size: -
j_call: TRBJ2-1
cdr3_nt: TGCGCCAGCAAGAGGGAACAGACCTCCTACAATGAGCAGTTCTTC
cdr3_aa: CASKREQTSYNEQFF

d_call: -
v_call: TRBV5-1
clone_size: -
j_call: TRBJ1-6
cdr3_nt: TGCGCCAGCAGCTTGGGGGGGGGCGATGCTACGACACCCCTCCACTTT
cdr3_aa: CASSLGGGDATTPLHF

d_call: TRBD2
v_call: TRBV19
clone_size: -
j_call: TRBJ2-1
cdr3_nt: TGTGCCAGTAGTATGCAACTAGCGGGGTGGTATGAGCAGTTCTTC
cdr3_aa: CASSMQLAGWYEQFF

d_call: -
v_call: TRBV5-1
clone_size: -
j_call: TRBJ2-7
cdr3_nt: TGCGCCAGCAGCTTAATACAGGGTTTTGATTACGAGCAGTACTTC
cdr3_aa: CASSLIQGFDYEQYF

d_call: TRBD1
v_call: TRBV5-5
clone_size: few
j_call: TRBJ1-1
cdr3_nt: TGTGCCAGCAGCGCCGGGACAGGGAGGTACGGAGCTTTCTTT
cdr3_aa: CASSAGTGRYGAFF

d_call: -
v_call: TRBV6-6
clone_size: few
j_call: TRBJ1-1
cdr3_nt: TGTGCCAGCAGTTACTCCCCTACTTATGAAGCTTTCTTT
cdr3_aa: CASSYSPTYEAFF

d_call: TRBD1
v_call: TRBV15
clone_size: once
j_call: TRBJ1-5
cdr3_nt: TGTGCCACCAGCAGATCGGGTGACAGGGTCGGCCAGCCCCAGCATTTT
cdr3_aa: CATSRSGDRVGQPQHF

d_call: -
v_call: TRBV2
clone_size: -
j_call: TRBJ2-3
cdr3_nt: TGTGCCAGCAGTGATTGGGCGGGGAGCACAGATACGCAGTATTTT
cdr3_aa: CASSDWAGSTDTQYF

d_call: -
v_call: TRBV19
clone_size: -
j_call: TRBJ1-4
cdr3_nt: TGTGCCAGTAGCCGGGATTTATTCGCAACTAATGAAAAACTGTTTTTT
cdr3_aa: CASSRDLFATNEKLFF

d_call: TRBD1
v_call: TRBV7-2
clone_size: -
j_call: TRBJ1-1
cdr3_nt: TGTGCCAGCAGCCCTACGCACAGGGGGAACTCTGAAGCTTTCTTT
cdr3_aa: CASSPTHRGNSEAFF

d_call: -
v_call: TRBV25-1
clone_size: -
j_call: TRBJ2-7
cdr3_nt: TGTGCCAGCAGTCCGGGAGCGACCTACGAGCAGTACTTC
cdr3_aa: CASSPGATYEQYF

d_call: TRBD1
v_call: TRBV7-9
clone_size: -
j_call: TRBJ1-3
cdr3_nt: TGTGCCAGCGAGCTGGGACAGGGGAACACCATATATTTT
cdr3_aa: CASELGQGNTIYF

d_call: TRBD1
v_call: TRBV30
clone_size: few
j_call: TRBJ1-2
cdr3_nt: TGTGCCTGTTACCTCCGGGACAGGGGCTCTAACACCTTC
cdr3_aa: CACYLRDRGSNTF

d_call: -
v_call: TRBV5-1
clone_size: -
j_call: TRBJ2-7
cdr3_nt: TGCGCCAGCAGCAGGGAACAGGGTATCAACGAGCAGTACTTC
cdr3_aa: CASSREQGINEQYF

d_call: TRBD1
v_call: TRBV15
clone_size: -
j_call: TRBJ2-7
cdr3_nt: TGTGCCACCAGCCCGGCCGGGGACAGCTCCTACGAGCAGTACTTC
cdr3_aa: CATSPAGDSSYEQYF

d_call: -
v_call: TRBV6-5
clone_size: once
j_call: TRBJ1-6
cdr3_nt: TGTGCCAGCTCCTCAGACGAGGGAGGTTCACCCCTCCACTTT
cdr3_aa: CASSSDEGGSPLHF

d_call: -
v_call: TRBV7-9
clone_size: -
j_call: TRBJ1-4
cdr3_nt: TGTGCCAGCAGCGGTCAGGCGGGTAATGAAAAACTGTTTTTT
cdr3_aa: CASSGQAGNEKLFF

d_call: -
v_call: TRBV5-4
clone_size: few
j_call: TRBJ1-1
cdr3_nt: TGTGCCAGCAGCCTAGCGAGAGGGGAAGCTTTCTTT
cdr3_aa: CASSLARGEAFF

d_call: -
v_call: TRBV5-1
clone_size: -
j_call: TRBJ1-6
cdr3_nt: TGCGCCAGCAGCTACGGAGGGGTCACCTATAATTCACCCCTCCACTTT
cdr3_aa: CASSYGGVTYNSPLHF

d_call: TRBD1
v_call: TRBV15
clone_size: -
j_call: TRBJ2-7
cdr3_nt: TGTGCCACCAGCAGGGGGACAGGAAGCTCCTACGAGCAGTACTTC
cdr3_aa: CATSRGTGSSYEQYF

d_call: TRBD1
v_call: TRBV5-1
clone_size: -
j_call: TRBJ1-1
cdr3_nt: TGCGCCAGCAGGAGGGGGCCCGGCACTGAAGCTTTCTTT
cdr3_aa: CASRRGPGTEAFF

d_call: -
v_call: TRBV7-2
clone_size: few
j_call: TRBJ2-1
cdr3_nt: TGTGCCAGCGACGGAGGCCCTTACAATGAGCAGTTCTTC
cdr3_aa: CASDGGPYNEQFF

d_call: -
v_call: TRBV7-2
clone_size: -
j_call: TRBJ1-2
cdr3_nt: TGTGCCAGCAGCGCGGGGGGAGCCTATGGCTACACCTTC
cdr3_aa: CASSAGGAYGYTF

d_call: -
v_call: TRBV7-8
clone_size: -
j_call: TRBJ1-5
cdr3_nt: TGTGCCAGCAGCTTAGCGCCCGGGGGGGGTCATCAGCCCCAGCATTTT
cdr3_aa: CASSLAPGGGHQPQHF

d_call: TRBD2
v_call: TRBV4-2
clone_size: -
j_call: TRBJ2-5
cdr3_nt: TGTGCCAGCAGCCAAGAAGGACTAGCGGGGGCGGAGACCCAGTACTTC
cdr3_aa: CASSQEGLAGAETQYF

d_call: TRBD1
v_call: TRBV29-1
clone_size: -
j_call: TRBJ2-7
cdr3_nt: TGCAGCACTACAACCGGGACAGGGGTCTGCGAGCAGTACTTC
cdr3_aa: CSTTTGTGVCEQYF

d_call: -
v_call: TRBV10-1
clone_size: -
j_call: TRBJ1-3
cdr3_nt: TGCGCCACCCTCGGAAAGGGGTACTCTGGAAACACCATATATTTT
cdr3_aa: CATLGKGYSGNTIYF

d_call: -
v_call: TRBV7-6
clone_size: -
j_call: TRBJ1-6
cdr3_nt: TGTGCCAGCAGCTTATCGCGTGGAGTAGTGGATTCACCCCTCCACTTT
cdr3_aa: CASSLSRGVVDSPLHF

d_call: TRBD1
v_call: TRBV19
clone_size: -
j_call: TRBJ1-3
cdr3_nt: TGTGCCAGTAGTATGGACAGGGCGACTGGAAACACCATATATTTT
cdr3_aa: CASSMDRATGNTIYF

d_call: TRBD1
v_call: TRBV5-4
clone_size: -
j_call: TRBJ2-7
cdr3_nt: TGTGCCAGCAGCTTTCGCGGGACAGGGAAGGTATACGAGCAGTACTTC
cdr3_aa: CASSFRGTGKVYEQYF

d_call: TRBD1
v_call: TRBV9
clone_size: once
j_call: TRBJ1-3
cdr3_nt: TGTGCCAGCAGCCAATTCTCGGGACAGGGGGACACCATATATTTT
cdr3_aa: CASSQFSGQGDTIYF

d_call: -
v_call: TRBV6-6
clone_size: once
j_call: TRBJ2-7
cdr3_nt: TGTGCCAGCAGTACCGGGACACTGGGGAACGAGCAGTACTTC
cdr3_aa: CASSTGTLGNEQYF

d_call: -
v_call: TRBV4-2
clone_size: -
j_call: TRBJ1-1
cdr3_nt: TGTGCCAGCAGCCAAGGTGGCAGATATGAAGCTTTCTTT
cdr3_aa: CASSQGGRYEAFF

d_call: -
v_call: TRBV29-1
clone_size: -
j_call: TRBJ2-5
cdr3_nt: TGCAGCGTACCCACTCAAGAGACCCAGTACTTC
cdr3_aa: CSVPTQETQYF

d_call: TRBD2
v_call: TRBV7-6
clone_size: -
j_call: TRBJ2-3
cdr3_nt: TGTGCCAGCAGCTTACCTGCGGAGCGGGGGCTCACAGATACGCAGTATTTT
cdr3_aa: CASSLPAERGLTDTQYF

d_call: TRBD1
v_call: TRBV9
clone_size: -
j_call: TRBJ1-6
cdr3_nt: TGTGCCAGCAGCGGGTCGGACAGGCTCCCACATAATTCACCCCTCCACTTT
cdr3_aa: CASSGSDRLPHNSPLHF

d_call: TRBD1
v_call: TRBV27
clone_size: -
j_call: TRBJ2-6
cdr3_nt: TGTGCCAGCAGTTCGACCTACAGGGGGCGCGCTGGGGCCAACGTCCTGACTTTC
cdr3_aa: CASSSTYRGRAGANVLTF

d_call: -
v_call: TRBV4-3
clone_size: -
j_call: TRBJ1-2
cdr3_nt: TGCGCCAGCAGCCAAGACCTAACAGGGAGCTATGGCTACACCTTC
cdr3_aa: CASSQDLTGSYGYTF

d_call: -
v_call: TRBV9
clone_size: -
j_call: TRBJ2-7
cdr3_nt: TGTGCCAGCAGCGTAGCGGCAGGGGATTACTACGAGCAGTACTTC
cdr3_aa: CASSVAAGDYYEQYF

d_call: TRBD1
v_call: TRBV19
clone_size: -
j_call: TRBJ1-2
cdr3_nt: TGTGCCAGTAGTACCCCAGGGGGCGCGGGAGGCTACACCTTC
cdr3_aa: CASSTPGGAGGYTF

d_call: TRBD1
v_call: TRBV6-5
clone_size: -
j_call: TRBJ1-3
cdr3_nt: TGTGCCAGCAGTCTAGGACAGGGGGCTGGAAACACCATATATTTT
cdr3_aa: CASSLGQGAGNTIYF

d_call: -
v_call: TRBV11-2
clone_size: -
j_call: TRBJ2-7
cdr3_nt: TGTGCCAGCAGCTTAGATCGTTACGAGCAGTACTTC
cdr3_aa: CASSLDRYEQYF

d_call: -
v_call: TRBV7-8
clone_size: -
j_call: TRBJ1-2
cdr3_nt: TGTGCCAGCAGCCCCACCGGGGGGCTCAGTGGCTACACCTTC
cdr3_aa: CASSPTGGLSGYTF

d_call: TRBD1
v_call: TRBV7-8
clone_size: -
j_call: TRBJ2-7
cdr3_nt: TGTGCCAGCAGCCGCGCCAGACAGGGGCTCTACGAGCAGTACTTC
cdr3_aa: CASSRARQGLYEQYF

d_call: -
v_call: TRBV4-3
clone_size: -
j_call: TRBJ2-1
cdr3_nt: TGCGCCAGCAGCTTCCACATTTCCGGGGAGAATGAGCAGTTCTTC
cdr3_aa: CASSFHISGENEQFF

d_call: -
v_call: TRBV6-5
clone_size: -
j_call: TRBJ1-2
cdr3_nt: TGTGCCAGCGCTATAGAGCGGGGCCAGGGCTATGGCTACACCTTC
cdr3_aa: CASAIERGQGYGYTF

d_call: -
v_call: TRBV7-6
clone_size: -
j_call: TRBJ1-6
cdr3_nt: TGTGCCAGCAGCCTGGGGGCCCCTTTCGCCCAATCACCCCTCCACTTT
cdr3_aa: CASSLGAPFAQSPLHF

d_call: -
v_call: TRBV7-8
clone_size: -
j_call: TRBJ2-7
cdr3_nt: TGTGCCAGCAGCTTAGGCCTGGGGCAGGACGAGCAGTACTTC
cdr3_aa: CASSLGLGQDEQYF

d_call: TRBD1
v_call: TRBV18
clone_size: -
j_call: TRBJ1-1
cdr3_nt: TGTGCCAGCTCACCACTGGGACAGAGTATGAACACTGAAGCTTTCTTT
cdr3_aa: CASSPLGQSMNTEAFF

d_call: -
v_call: TRBV2
clone_size: -
j_call: TRBJ1-1
cdr3_nt: TGTGCCAGCAGGGGGGCCACGGAAGCTTTCTTT
cdr3_aa: CASRGATEAFF

d_call: -
v_call: TRBV5-1
clone_size: -
j_call: TRBJ2-6
cdr3_nt: TGCGCCAGCAGCTTGGCCATTGGGGCCAACGTCCTGACTTTC
cdr3_aa: CASSLAIGANVLTF

d_call: -
v_call: TRBV11-3
clone_size: -
j_call: TRBJ2-2
cdr3_nt: TGTGCCAGCAGCCCCGGCAGGGGGGAGACCGGGGAGCTGTTTTTT
cdr3_aa: CASSPGRGETGELFF

d_call: -
v_call: TRBV4-1
clone_size: -
j_call: TRBJ1-2
cdr3_nt: TGCGCCAGCAGCCAATCTACGGGCTATGGCTACACCTTC
cdr3_aa: CASSQSTGYGYTF

d_call: -
v_call: TRBV7-8
clone_size: -
j_call: TRBJ2-2
cdr3_nt: TGTGCCAGCAGCTTCCGACAGACCGGGGAGCTGTTTTTT
cdr3_aa: CASSFRQTGELFF